Below are 10 T cell receptor beta chains sequenced from a single sample in a study of vaccination and CD4 T cells after COVID-19. An Oncomine TCR Beta short-read assay was used to sequence the DNA from cultured CD4+ T cells. TCRdb redid the calling of the PCR reads with MiXCR, one entry per CDR3 protein. The table lists 15,000 or so distinct CDR3 sequences, about 35% of them singletons, with just over 14% in the top ten. Their cognate antigens are unknown. Treatment in this sample: roughly 11-day PBMC culture with coronavirus spike peptide pools or control peptides (ViraFEST assay). Material: cultured CD4+ T cells from blood. These receptor sequences come from a human donor with COVID-19.

CDR3 DNA: TGTGCCAGCAGCGCAAGACTAGCGGGGCTCAGCACAGATACGCAGTATTTT. Residues: CASSARLAGLSTDTQYF. V usage is TRBV7-6 and J usage is TRBJ2-3, with TRBD2 identical over 11 bases. The CDR3 consists of 17 residues. Germline-derived CDR1 and CDR2 are SGHVS and FNYEAQ. Trimming removed 5 bases from V and 0 bases from J; junction bases left unmatched: 7.

V gene TRBV2 combines with J gene TRBJ2-7; 11 positions match TRBD2. Per the germline V gene, CDR1 is SNHLY and CDR2 is FYNNEI. This CDR3 contains 15 residues. V was clipped by 6 bases and J by 5 bases; unmatched bases: 9. CDR3 residues: CASSIAIAGGNEQYF. The CDR3 DNA follows: TGTGCCAGCAGCATAGCCATAGCGGGGGGGAACGAGCAGTACTTC. Complete variable domain (other parts from reference TRBV2 and TRBJ2-7): EPEVTQTPSHQVTQMGQEVILRCVPISNHLYFYWYRQILGQKVEFLVSFYNNEISEKSEIFDDQFSVERPDGSNFTLKIRSTKLEDSAMYFCASSIAIAGGNEQYFGPGTRLTVT.

The chain recombines TRBV19 with TRBJ1-5; D is perhaps TRBD1 (5 bases). V lost 2 bases to trimming and J lost 2 bases, with 13 bases between them. Germline V gives CDR1 LNHDA, CDR2 SQIVND (reference sequence). The CDR3 has 16 residues. The CDR3, as DNA: TGTGCCAGTAGTATACTGCGCAGGGTCGGCAATCAGCCCCAGCATTTT. Its protein product is CASSILRRVGNQPQHF.

This clonotype has just a few counts. CDR3 bases: TGTGCCAGCAGTTCACAGGGGAGGAATCAGCCCCAGCATTTT. It encodes CASSSQGRNQPQHF. This chain connects TRBV6-5 to TRBJ1-5; TRBD1 matches at 7 bases. Germline V gene sequence: CDR1 MNHEY, CDR2 SVGAGI. This CDR3 region has 14 residues. Trimming removed 4 bases from V and 4 bases from J; junction bases left unmatched: 4.

This clonotype occurred a few times. The chain combines TRBV18 with TRBJ2-5; D tentatively fits TRBD1 or TRBD2 (5 bases each). The CDR3 is made up of 14 amino acids. With 3 bases removed from V and 1 base from J, the gap between germline ends came to 9 bases. Germline V CDR1 and CDR2: KGHSH, LQKENI. Written as DNA, the CDR3 is TGTGCCAGCTCACCCGGGGCGTCCCAAGAGACCCAGTACTTC. Translated, it gives CASSPGASQETQYF.

This clonotype was seen only once. V and J are TRBV6-1 and TRBJ2-7; the match to TRBD1 covers 8 bases. The J segment lost 3 bases and the V segment lost 8 bases, leaving 6 bases of the junction unmatched. This CDR3 contains 13 residues. Looked up from germline, CDR1 is MNHNS and CDR2 is SASEGT. The CDR3 nucleotides read TGTGCCAGCGCAGGGACAGGCCGCTACGAGCAGTACTTC. Translation gives CASAGTGRYEQYF.

The CDR3 protein is CASSSDRADSPLHF. In DNA, the CDR3 is TGTGCCAGCAGCTCGGACAGGGCTGATTCACCCCTCCACTTT. The chain has TRBV7-9 and TRBJ1-6, with TRBD1 matching 8 bases. The germline V gene encodes CDR1 SEHNR and CDR2 FQNEAQ (reference sequence). V lost 4 bases and J lost 8; bases outside the gene matches: 4. The CDR3 contains 14 residues.

This clonotype has a handful of counts. V and J are TRBV11-2 and TRBJ1-1; D gene unclear. From germline, CDR1 is SGHAT and CDR2 FQNNGV. V gave up 2 bases and J gave up 6 bases, with 13 bases separating them. The length of the CDR3 is 14 residues. CDR3 in amino acids: CASSLLRSVPEAFF. The CDR3 nucleotides are TGTGCCAGCAGCTTATTGAGGTCGGTCCCTGAAGCTTTCTTT.

J is TRBJ2-5 and V is TRBV5-1; D is perhaps TRBD1 (6 bases). The V gene's germline CDR1 is SGHRS and CDR2 YFSETQ. V lost 3 bases and J lost 3, with 9 bases in between. This CDR3 region has 13 residues. The CDR3 DNA is TGCGCCAGCAGCTCCCCAGGGGAAGAGACCCAGTACTTC. It codes for CASSSPGEETQYF. Full variable domain (missing parts from reference TRBV5-1 and TRBJ2-5): KAGVTQTPRYLIKTRGQQVTLSCSPISGHRSVSWYQQTPGQGLQFLFEYFSETQRNKGNFPGRFSGRQFSNSRSEMNVSTLELGDSALYLCASSSPGEETQYFGPGTRLLVL.

This chain uses TRBV12-3 or TRBV12-4 with TRBJ2-2; D gene ambiguous. Trimming stripped 2 bases from V and 2 bases from J, with 9 bases between. The CDR3 is 15 amino acids. The CDR3 loop reads CASSLRTVNTGELFF. CDR3 nucleotide sequence: TGTGCCAGCAGTTTAAGGACCGTAAACACCGGGGAGCTGTTTTTT.